The sample holds a few counts of the clone carrying this T cell receptor (beta chain). Its antigen remains unidentified. The record originates from a study of early T cells in non-severe SARS-CoV-2 infection. Across the whole study: Chains were not paired, and sequencing was done on bulk RNA from unsorted whole blood.

Separate cDNA molecules each had unique molecular identifiers attached to them. TCRdb ran MiXCR on the 5' RACE reads and lists one entry per CDR3 protein. The table has about 69,000 distinct CDR3 sequences, 9.5% seen once. Study outcomes and limitations: Anti-spike CD8 specificities were favored by VDJdb matching, whose results missed private and CD4 specificities.

This CDR3 spans 13 amino acids. Germline V gives CDR1 KGHSH, CDR2 LQKENI. V gave up 2 bases and J gave up 4 bases, with 5 bases separating them. The specimen sequenced was whole blood. The TCR was taken from an adult who was a healthcare worker with PCR-confirmed SARS-CoV-2 infection or an uninfected control (not recorded which). The chain carries TRBV18 and TRBJ2-2; D is unresolved. The DNA of the CDR3 is TGTGCCAGCTCACCAGGATCCACCGGGGAGCTGTTTTTT. This gives the protein CASSPGSTGELFF.